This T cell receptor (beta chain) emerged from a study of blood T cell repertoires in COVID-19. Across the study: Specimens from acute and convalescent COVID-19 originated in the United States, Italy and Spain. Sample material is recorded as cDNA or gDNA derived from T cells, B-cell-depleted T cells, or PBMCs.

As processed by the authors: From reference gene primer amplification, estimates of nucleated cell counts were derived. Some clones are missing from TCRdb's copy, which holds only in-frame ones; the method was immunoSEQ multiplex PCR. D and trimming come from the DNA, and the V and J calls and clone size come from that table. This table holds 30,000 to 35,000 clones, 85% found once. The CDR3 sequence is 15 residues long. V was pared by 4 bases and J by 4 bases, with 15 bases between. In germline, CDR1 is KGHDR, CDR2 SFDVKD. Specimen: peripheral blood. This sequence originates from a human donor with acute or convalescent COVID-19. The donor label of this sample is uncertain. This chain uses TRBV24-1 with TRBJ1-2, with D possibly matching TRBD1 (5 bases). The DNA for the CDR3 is TGTGCCACCAGTGAGGGCGACGGGGGACTCTATGGCTACACCTTC. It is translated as CATSEGDGGLYGYTF.